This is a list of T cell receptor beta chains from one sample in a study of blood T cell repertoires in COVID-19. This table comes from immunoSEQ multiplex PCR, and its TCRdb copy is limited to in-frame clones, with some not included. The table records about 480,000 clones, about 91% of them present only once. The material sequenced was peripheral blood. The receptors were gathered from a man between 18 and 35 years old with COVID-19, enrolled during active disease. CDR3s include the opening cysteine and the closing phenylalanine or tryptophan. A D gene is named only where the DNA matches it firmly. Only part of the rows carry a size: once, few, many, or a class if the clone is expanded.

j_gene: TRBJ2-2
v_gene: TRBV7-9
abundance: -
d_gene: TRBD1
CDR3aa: CASSYRGGDTGELFF
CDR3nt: TGTGCCAGCAGCTACAGGGGTGGGGACACCGGGGAGCTGTTTTTT

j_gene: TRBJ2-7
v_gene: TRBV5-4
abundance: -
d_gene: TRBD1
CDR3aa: CASSIGQGAYEQYF
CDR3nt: TGTGCCAGCAGCATAGGACAGGGGGCTTACGAGCAGTACTTC

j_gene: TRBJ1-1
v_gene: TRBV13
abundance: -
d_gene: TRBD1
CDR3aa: CASSRTGGGSEAFF
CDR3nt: TGTGCCAGCAGCCGAACAGGGGGGGGATCTGAAGCTTTCTTT

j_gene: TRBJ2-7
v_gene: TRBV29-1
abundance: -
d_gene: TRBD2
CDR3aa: CSVGSGGIDEQYF
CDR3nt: TGCAGCGTGGGAAGCGGGGGGATCGACGAGCAGTACTTC

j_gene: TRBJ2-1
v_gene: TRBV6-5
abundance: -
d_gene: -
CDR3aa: CASSPPGSSYNEQFF
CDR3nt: TGTGCCAGCAGTCCGCCCGGGAGCTCCTACAATGAGCAGTTCTTC

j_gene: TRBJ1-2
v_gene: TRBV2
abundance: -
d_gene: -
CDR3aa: CASSLSGTNYGYTF
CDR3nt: TGTGCCAGCAGCCTCTCGGGGACAAACTATGGCTACACCTTC

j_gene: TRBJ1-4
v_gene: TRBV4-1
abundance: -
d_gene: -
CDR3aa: CASSQGGDPNEKLFF
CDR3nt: TGCGCCAGCAGCCAAGGGGGAGACCCTAATGAAAAACTGTTTTTT

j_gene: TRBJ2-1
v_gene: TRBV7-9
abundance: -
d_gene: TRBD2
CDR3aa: CASSLADGGTSVGNEQFF
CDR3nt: TGTGCCAGCAGCTTAGCGGATGGGGGGACTAGCGTCGGGAATGAGCAGTTCTTC

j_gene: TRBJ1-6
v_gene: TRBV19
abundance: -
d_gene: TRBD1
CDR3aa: CASSTSGTAIYNSPLHF
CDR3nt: TGTGCCAGTAGTACATCCGGGACAGCCATCTATAATTCACCCCTCCACTTT

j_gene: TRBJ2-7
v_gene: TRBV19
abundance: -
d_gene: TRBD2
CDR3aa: CASKATSGSSYEQYF
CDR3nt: TGTGCCAGTAAAGCTACTAGCGGGAGCTCCTACGAGCAGTACTTC

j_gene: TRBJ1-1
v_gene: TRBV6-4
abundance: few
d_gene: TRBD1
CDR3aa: CASRRQGARNTEAFF
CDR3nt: TGTGCCAGCAGAAGACAGGGGGCGCGGAACACTGAAGCTTTCTTT

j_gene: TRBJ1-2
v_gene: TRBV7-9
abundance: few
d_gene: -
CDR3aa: CASSPTDTVYGYTF
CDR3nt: TGTGCCAGCAGCCCTACGGACACCGTCTATGGCTACACCTTC

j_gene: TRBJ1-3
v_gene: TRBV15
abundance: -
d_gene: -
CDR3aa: CATSRDLTGSGNTIYF
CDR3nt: TGTGCCACCAGCAGAGATCTGACAGGCTCTGGAAACACCATATATTTT